This entry lists 3 T cell receptor beta chains sequenced from one sample in a study of shared clonotypes between healthy human individuals. Only in-frame clones appear in the TCRdb table, and some are missing; sequencing was by immunoSEQ multiplex PCR. The profile shows some 1,100,000 clones, about 84% of them singletons. The sample comprised memory CD4+ T cells from PBMCs. Subset: CD45RA-negative fraction. The receptors originated from a man between 18 and 35 years old in good health. Some clones in this sample may be carry-over from other donors' samples.

This chain joins TRBV7-2 and TRBJ1-1, with a possible D match to TRBD1 (6 bases). V was cut by 4 bases and J by 1 base, with 16 bases left in between. CDR1 and CDR2 from the germline V gene are SGHTA and FQGNSA. The CDR3 sequence is 16 residues long. This CDR3 is CASSSPRTAPNTEAFF. The CDR3 DNA reads TGTGCCAGCAGCTCACCGCGGACAGCGCCGAACACTGAAGCTTTCTTT.

The chain recombines TRBV18 with TRBJ1-5; D is possibly TRBD1 (5 bases). V lost 9 bases, J lost 6 bases, and 15 bases lay in between. CDR3 length equals 13 residues. CDR1 is KGHSH and CDR2 is LQKENI in the germline V gene. The CDR3 DNA reads as TGTGCCAGTTCTGACAGCCGGGGTCAGCCCCAGCATTTT. This codes for CASSDSRGQPQHF.

CDR3 sequence: CASSLIGPRETQYF. CDR3 DNA: TGTGCCAGCAGCTTGATCGGGCCTCGAGAGACCCAGTACTTC. The rearrangement links TRBV5-6 to TRBJ2-5; D call uncertain. Germline assignment: CDR1 SGHDT and CDR2 YYEEEE. The CDR3 contains 14 residues. Trimming cost V 1 base and J 4 bases, with 11 bases left between them. The full variable domain, with the rest looked up from reference TRBV5-6 and TRBJ2-5, is DAGVTQSPTHLIKTRGQQVTLRCSPKSGHDTVSWYQQALGQGPQFIFQYYEEEERQRGNFPDRFSGHQFPNYSSELNVNALLLGDSALYLCASSLIGPRETQYFGPGTRLLVL.